A selection of T cell receptor beta chains follows, all from one sample in a study of blood T cell repertoires in COVID-19. Sequencing used immunoSEQ multiplex PCR; TCRdb keeps in-frame clones, though not all of them. The data contain about 320,000 clones, 86% of them singletons. The sequencing input was PBMCs or T cells enriched from blood (not recorded which). These receptors all come from a young woman who had recovered from COVID-19. The conserved cysteine and the conserved F or W are not part of the CDR3 here. Fields, in order: V gene, J gene, CDR3 protein.

>TRBV11-3|TRBJ2-3
ASSLGLAKESDTQY
>TRBV6-5|TRBJ1-5
ASSQRTGNQPQH
>TRBV30|TRBJ2-1
AWSFHGQYNEQF
>TRBV29-1|TRBJ2-3
SVASGYTDTQY
>TRBV19|TRBJ1-5
ASQRLSNQPQH
>TRBV28|TRBJ1-5
ASSLQISDQPQH
>TRBV4-1|TRBJ2-7
ASSQPGLAGGPDEQY
>TRBV18|TRBJ1-5
ASSPRQSNQPQH
>TRBV28|TRBJ2-2
ASRTGGQNTGELF
>TRBV11-2|TRBJ1-4
ASSPSALEGEKLF
>TRBV5-1|TRBJ1-1
ASSPGLKNTEAF
>TRBV2|TRBJ2-1
ASSAPAGGQF
>TRBV28|TRBJ1-1
ASSFPTGGATEAF
>TRBV6-5|TRBJ1-2
ASRSQGRANYGYT
>TRBV10-3|TRBJ2-5
AISENPRPWTGEETQY
>TRBV7-7|TRBJ1-1
ASSPDRYTEAF
>TRBV5-5|TRBJ1-2
ASSLAGGSHYGYT
>TRBV3-1/TRBV3-2|TRBJ1-2
ASSHQHHGYT
>TRBV19|TRBJ2-2
ASKERKNTGELF
>TRBV7-6|TRBJ2-3
ASSLHPRYSSTDTQY
>TRBV27|TRBJ1-5
ASKLEGAPNQPQH
>TRBV6-5|TRBJ2-7
ASRRGTGGYEQY
>TRBV6-6|TRBJ1-2
ASSTDRVVGGYT
>TRBV6-4|TRBJ1-2
ASSADRQSYGYT
>TRBV7-9|TRBJ2-5
ASSLFTGQETQY
>TRBV2|TRBJ1-2
ASSVQNLYGYT
>TRBV2|TRBJ1-6
ASRESGGLRSPLH
>TRBV24-1|TRBJ1-2
ATSEWDRDYGYT
>TRBV18|TRBJ1-1
ASSLSSPSVNTEAF
>TRBV7-9|TRBJ2-7
ASSQGQPYEQY
>TRBV3-1/TRBV3-2|TRBJ2-6
ASSQTPGSGANVLT
>TRBV5-4|TRBJ1-5
ASSPTPKPQGYSNQPQH
>TRBV6-2/TRBV6-3|TRBJ2-1
ASSYGLRNEQF
>TRBV7-3|TRBJ2-1
ASSLGPSSYNEQF
>TRBV30|TRBJ2-7
AWSVIRGAYEQY
>TRBV4-1|TRBJ2-1
ASSQVGGRDEQF
>TRBV19|TRBJ1-5
ASSIGSRAQH
>TRBV7-8|TRBJ1-5
ASSLAWGGNQPQH
>TRBV18|TRBJ2-1
ASQSGGSLYEQF
>TRBV7-5|TRBJ1-5
ASPGLGRDQPQH